The 27 T cell receptor beta chains below were found in one sample sequenced in a study of cytomegalovirus exposure and HLA in healthy donors. PCR primers comprised 60 Vbeta and 13 Jbeta primers. Data came from immunoSEQ multiplex PCR; TCRdb stores just in-frame clones and leaves some out. The table shows 85,000 to 130,000 clones, with around three quarters occurring only once. The sample taken for sequencing was PBMCs. These receptors all stem from a female donor in good health and CMV-seropositive.

The chain is built from TRBV5-1 and TRBJ2-1; D is perhaps TRBD1 (6 bases). From germline, CDR1 is SGHRS and CDR2 YFSETQ. The V end was cut by 0 bases, the J end by 7 bases, with 23 bases between. CDR3 length: 18 residues. As DNA, the CDR3 is TGCGCCAGCAGCTTGGGGGGCTCAACCTCAGGGGTGCGTAATGAGCAGTTCTTC. This translates into CASSLGGSTSGVRNEQFF.

V and J are TRBV10-2 and TRBJ2-3, with TRBD2 matching over 10 bases. This CDR3 has 14 amino acids. Trimming removed 7 bases from V and 5 bases from J; junction bases left unmatched: 6. CDR1 is WSHSY, CDR2 SAAADI, per germline. The CDR3 nucleotides read TGCGCCAGCACGAAGTCTAGCGGGGGAGATACGCAGTATTTT. This gives the protein CASTKSSGGDTQYF.

The J gene is TRBJ1-5, the V gene TRBV30; the D is unclear. The CDR3 runs to 11 residues. Trimming took 0 bases from V and 11 from J, leaving 8 bases between them. The germline CDR1 and CDR2 sequences are GTSNPN and SVGIG (reference sequence). CDR3 residues: CAWSVQRAQHF. The CDR3 DNA sequence: TGTGCCTGGAGTGTACAGAGAGCCCAGCATTTT.

The V call is TRBV30, the J call TRBJ1-1; perhaps TRBD1 as D (5 bases). This CDR3 has 13 residues. Deletions cut 5 bases from V and 0 bases from J, with 10 bases between. Looked up from germline, CDR1 is GTSNPN and CDR2 is SVGIG (reference sequence). CDR3 residues: CAWRQLLNTEAFF. The DNA of the CDR3 is TGTGCCTGGCGACAGCTTTTGAACACTGAAGCTTTCTTT.

The V call is TRBV14, the J call TRBJ1-6; D unclear. CDR3 length: 13 residues. The V end lost 2 bases, the J end lost 9 bases, and 8 bases lay between the germline ends. The germline CDR1 and CDR2 sequences are SGHDN and FVKESK. In DNA, the CDR3 is TGTGCCAGCAGCCAACTTGAGGGTTCACCCCTCCACTTT. Its translation is CASSQLEGSPLHF.

Only one count was recorded for this clone. The rearrangement links TRBV7-2 to TRBJ2-7; TRBD2 is a possible D gene (6 bases). V lost 1 base and J 4 bases, leaving 11 bases between the germline ends. This CDR3 is built from 14 residues. Germline lookup yields CDR1 SGHTA and CDR2 FQGNSA. This CDR3 is CASSLGRGVYEQYF. The CDR3 DNA follows: TGTGCCAGCAGCTTAGGGCGGGGTGTATACGAGCAGTACTTC.

This CDR3 reads CASRGGGFYEQYF. CDR3 nucleotide sequence: TGTGCCAGCAGAGGGGGGGGTTTCTACGAGCAGTACTTC. This chain uses TRBV6-5 with TRBJ2-7, with a possible D match to TRBD2 (7 bases). Germline lookup yields CDR1 MNHEY and CDR2 SVGAGI. The V end was cut by 6 bases, the J end by 3 bases, with 12 bases between. This CDR3 contains 13 residues.

For the CDR3, the DNA is TGTGCCAGCAGCTTAACGACAGGATCATCCTACAATGAGCAGTTCTTC. Protein: CASSLTTGSSYNEQFF. V usage is TRBV5-5 and J usage is TRBJ2-1; a possible D gene is TRBD1 (6 bases). This CDR3 has 16 amino acids. The germline CDR1 and CDR2 sequences are SGHKS and YYEKEE (reference sequence). V dropped 2 bases and J dropped 1 base, with 13 bases sitting between them.

V usage is TRBV29-1 and J usage is TRBJ1-1, with TRBD1 as a possible D gene (5 bases). The V end lost 3 bases, the J end lost 4 bases, and 12 bases lay between the germline ends. There are 13 residues in the CDR3. The V gene's germline CDR1 is SQVTM and CDR2 ANQGSEA. CDR3 nucleotides: TGCAGCGTTGAGGTTCAGGGTGTCACTGAAGCTTTCTTT. Residues: CSVEVQGVTEAFF.

V is TRBV30 and J is TRBJ2-5; no firm D call. Deletions cut 0 bases from V and 5 bases from J, with 7 bases between. CDR1 GTSNPN and CDR2 SVGIG come from the germline V gene (reference sequence). CDR3 length: 12 residues. The CDR3 nucleotides read TGTGCCTGGAGTGTAGATCAGGAGACCCAGTACTTC. Its protein product is CAWSVDQETQYF.

V and J are TRBV30 and TRBJ2-7; a weak D match, TRBD2 (5 bases). CDR1 is GTSNPN, CDR2 SVGIG, per germline (reference sequence). Trimming took off 0 bases at V and 2 bases at J, with 11 bases between the two ends. The CDR3 consists of 14 residues. The CDR3 loop reads CAWSVRRAPYEQYF. The CDR3 DNA reads as TGTGCCTGGAGTGTGAGGCGGGCCCCCTACGAGCAGTACTTC.

The chain couples TRBV18 to TRBJ2-1; tentatively, D is TRBD2 (6 bases). With 4 bases removed from V and 4 bases from J, the gap between germline ends came to 14 bases. The CDR3 is 15 residues long. Germline-derived CDR1 and CDR2 are KGHSH and LQKENI. This CDR3 reads CASSLIAERYNEQFF. The DNA of the CDR3 is TGTGCCAGCTCACTAATAGCGGAGAGATACAATGAGCAGTTCTTC.

The V gene is TRBV5-1, the J gene TRBJ1-2; perhaps TRBD1 as D (6 bases). The CDR3 is 17 amino acids. Germline V CDR1 and CDR2: SGHRS, YFSETQ. Trimming shortened V by 4 bases and J by 4 bases, and 23 bases separated the two germline ends. Here the CDR3 reads CASSPDISWTAGYGYTF. The CDR3 DNA reads TGCGCCAGCAGCCCAGATATTTCTTGGACAGCAGGCTATGGCTACACCTTC. Full variable domain (rest looked up from reference TRBV5-1 and TRBJ1-2): KAGVTQTPRYLIKTRGQQVTLSCSPISGHRSVSWYQQTPGQGLQFLFEYFSETQRNKGNFPGRFSGRQFSNSRSEMNVSTLELGDSALYLCASSPDISWTAGYGYTFGSGTRLTVV.

This chain uses TRBV2 with TRBJ2-3; 9 bases align to TRBD2. This CDR3 is 15 amino acids long. The V gene's germline CDR1 is SNHLY and CDR2 FYNNEI. Trimming at V came to 6 bases and at J to 3 bases, leaving 7 bases not matched to a gene. CDR3 sequence (DNA): TGTGCCAGCAGACCCAGCGGGGGGCCTACAGATACGCAGTATTTT. The encoded protein is CASRPSGGPTDTQYF. Complete variable domain (other parts from reference TRBV2 and TRBJ2-3): EPEVTQTPSHQVTQMGQEVILRCVPISNHLYFYWYRQILGQKVEFLVSFYNNEISEKSEIFDDQFSVERPDGSNFTLKIRSTKLEDSAMYFCASRPSGGPTDTQYFGPGTRLTVL.

The chain is built from TRBV4-1 and TRBJ1-3; no clear D gene. The V and J ends lost 1 base and 2 bases respectively, with 9 bases between them. Germline lookup yields CDR1 MGHRA and CDR2 YSYEKL. The CDR3 contains 15 residues. CDR3 nucleotides: TGCGCCAGCAGCCAAGGAGGAGCGGCTGGAAACACCATATATTTT. This translates into CASSQGGAAGNTIYF.

V is TRBV29-1 and J is TRBJ2-3, with 7 bases aligning to TRBD1. J gave up 4 bases and V 5 bases, and 3 bases lay outside the gene matches. The germline CDR1 and CDR2 sequences are SQVTM and ANQGSEA. CDR3 size: 12 residues. DNA of the CDR3: TGCAGCGTTAAGACAGGGTCAGATACGCAGTATTTT. Translated, it gives CSVKTGSDTQYF.

This clone appeared once. This chain uses TRBV5-1 with TRBJ2-7, with 9 bases matching TRBD1. The germline V gene has CDR1 SGHRS and CDR2 YFSETQ. The junction had 3 bases not matched to a gene; V was cut back by 2 bases and J by 3 bases. The CDR3 runs 14 residues. For the CDR3, the DNA is TGCGCCAGCAGCTTTGAGGGACAGGGCTACGAGCAGTACTTC. Encoded protein: CASSFEGQGYEQYF. Complete variable domain (other parts from reference TRBV5-1 and TRBJ2-7): KAGVTQTPRYLIKTRGQQVTLSCSPISGHRSVSWYQQTPGQGLQFLFEYFSETQRNKGNFPGRFSGRQFSNSRSEMNVSTLELGDSALYLCASSFEGQGYEQYFGPGTRLTVT.

The chain is built from TRBV7-9 and TRBJ2-3; D not certain. The germline CDR1 and CDR2 sequences are SEHNR and FQNEAQ (reference sequence). The CDR3 has 9 amino acids. The CDR3 region has the DNA TGTTCTCTCGGGGATACGCAGTATTTT. The encoded protein is CSLGDTQYF.

This chain uses TRBV27 with TRBJ1-2, with 9 bases that match TRBD1. The CDR3 extends over 13 amino acids. Germline CDR1 reads MNHEY; CDR2 reads SMNVEV (reference sequence). Unmatched junction bases numbered 2, after V lost 8 bases and J lost 1 base. CDR3 loop: CASGTGHNYGYTF. CDR3 sequence (DNA): TGTGCCAGCGGGACAGGGCATAACTATGGCTACACCTTC.

J is TRBJ2-6 and V is TRBV6-1, with a possible D match to TRBD2 (5 bases). Trimming took 2 bases from V and 3 from J, leaving 8 bases between them. The CDR3 covers 15 residues. Per germline, CDR1 MNHNS and CDR2 SASEGT. CDR3 in DNA: TGTGCCAGCAGTGAACTCGGGGTTGGGGCCAACGTCCTGACTTTC. This translates into CASSELGVGANVLTF.

The gene calls are TRBV27 and TRBJ2-7; 9 bases align to TRBD1. The ends lost 4 bases at V and 3 bases at J; junction bases unmatched: 7. Germline V gives CDR1 MNHEY, CDR2 SMNVEV (reference sequence). The CDR3 is 15 residues long. The CDR3 sequence: CASSWGTGILYEQYF. The DNA for the CDR3 is TGTGCCAGCAGTTGGGGGACAGGGATTCTCTACGAGCAGTACTTC.

This clone has just a few counts. Within the sample, other DNA sequences also encode this same CDR3. This chain uses TRBV7-9 with TRBJ1-1; 8 bases map to TRBD1. Looked up from germline, CDR1 is SEHNR and CDR2 is FQNEAQ (reference sequence). This CDR3 is built from 14 residues. With 3 bases clipped from V and 4 bases from J, the junction kept 4 bases outside the gene matches. The DNA for the CDR3 is TGTGCCAGCAGCTTCGACAGGGGCAGCACTGAAGCTTTCTTT. This sequence encodes CASSFDRGSTEAFF.

The chain combines TRBV4-3 with TRBJ1-6; D not resolved. This CDR3 is 14 amino acids long. Germline-derived CDR1 and CDR2 are LGHNA and YSLEER. With 0 bases removed from V and 7 bases from J, the gap between germline ends came to 7 bases. Here the CDR3 reads CASSQDKRNSPLHF. The CDR3 DNA sequence: TGCGCCAGCAGCCAAGATAAGAGGAATTCACCCCTCCACTTT.

The CDR3 loop reads CASSDGFSYEQYF. CDR3 coding DNA: TGTGCCAGCAGCGACGGGTTTTCCTACGAGCAGTACTTC. This chain connects TRBV7-6 to TRBJ2-7, with unresolved D. Trimming removed 5 bases at V and 1 base at J, with 9 bases between. CDR3 length: 13 residues. Germline CDR1 is SGHVS and CDR2 is FNYEAQ.

The V call is TRBV19, the J call TRBJ2-2, with 7 bases that match TRBD1. CDR1 LNHDA and CDR2 SQIVND come from the germline V gene (reference sequence). The trim removed 4 bases at V and 6 bases at J, leaving 8 bases unmatched. The CDR3 totals 15 residues. The CDR3: CASSKGQVLPGELFF. DNA for the CDR3: TGTGCCAGTAGTAAAGGACAGGTTCTACCCGGGGAGCTGTTTTTT.

This chain links TRBV30 with TRBJ2-2; 7 nucleotides align to TRBD2. Germline V gene sequence: CDR1 GTSNPN, CDR2 SVGIG (reference sequence). V trimming: 0 bases; J trimming: 5 bases; junction bases outside the gene matches: 3. The CDR3 runs to 14 residues. The CDR3 sequence is CAWSVPGGTGELFF. The DNA of the CDR3 is TGTGCCTGGAGTGTTCCGGGGGGTACCGGGGAGCTGTTTTTT. Variable domain in full (rest from reference TRBV30 and TRBJ2-2): SQTIHQWPATLVQPVGSPLSLECTVEGTSNPNLYWYRQAAGRGLQLLFYSVGIGQISSEVPQNLSASRPQDRQFILSSKKLLLSDSGFYLCAWSVPGGTGELFFGEGSRLTVL.

The V and J genes are TRBV19 and TRBJ1-1; TRBD1 aligns across 8 bases. CDR1 LNHDA and CDR2 SQIVND come from the germline V gene (reference sequence). V shed 5 bases, J shed 4 bases, and the junction held 3 bases outside the gene matches. The CDR3 is 13 amino acids. The CDR3 region is CASSSDRGTEAFF. The CDR3 coding sequence is TGTGCCAGTAGTTCTGACAGGGGCACTGAAGCTTTCTTT.